These 23 T cell receptor beta chains share one sample of origin, sequenced in a study of CD8+ T cells in alopecia areata. This sample's treatment: oral pan-JAK inhibitor, 5-10 mg twice daily. Sequencing relied on a cDNA template that was reverse transcribed from extracted RNA. Clones were sequenced by immunoSEQ multiplex PCR, and TCRdb holds only the in-frame ones, with some missing. The sample lists more than 150,000 clones, 45% to 65% seen once, with approximately 3.5% in the top ten. The specimen comprised CD4+ T cells sorted from blood, sampled at week 4, from a patient treated with tofacitinib. The origin of the receptors is a human donor with alopecia areata.

V gene TRBV4-2 combines with J gene TRBJ1-2, with 7 bases matching TRBD1. The CDR3 has 16 amino acids. Trimming at V came to 4 bases and at J to 3 bases, leaving 11 bases not matched to a gene. Germline CDR1 and CDR2: LGHNA and YNFKEQ. The DNA for the CDR3 is TGTGCCAGCAGCCTTCGAGACAGGGCAAGAGACTATGGCTACACCTTC. This translates into CASSLRDRARDYGYTF.

This rearrangement joins TRBV15 to TRBJ2-3; D may be TRBD1 or TRBD2 (5 bases each). V shed 7 bases and J shed 6 bases, with 11 bases lying between them. Germline CDR1 is LNHNV and CDR2 is YYDKDF (reference sequence). CDR3 length: 12 residues. CDR3 residues: CATNSEGDTQYF. The CDR3 coding sequence is TGTGCCACCAACTCAGAGGGGGATACGCAGTATTTT. The complete variable domain, with remaining parts taken from reference TRBV15 and TRBJ2-3, reads DAMVIQNPRYQVTQFGKPVTLSCSQTLNHNVMYWYQQKSSQAPKLLFHYYDKDFNNEADTPDNFQSRRPNTSFCFLDIRSPGLGDTAMYLCATNSEGDTQYFGPGTRLTVL.

The genes are TRBV4-1 and TRBJ2-5; the D is unclear. CDR1 is MGHRA, CDR2 YSYEKL, per germline. The CDR3 loop spans 14 amino acids. V lost 4 bases and J 3 bases, leaving 12 bases between the germline ends. The chain's CDR3 is CASSRAPREETQYF. In nucleotides, the CDR3 is TGCGCCAGCAGCCGGGCCCCTAGGGAAGAGACCCAGTACTTC.

V is TRBV10-3 and J is TRBJ1-5; D uncertain. There are 14 residues in the CDR3. Trimming pared 3 bases from V and 0 bases from J, leaving 6 bases between. CDR1 and CDR2 from the germline V gene are ENHRY and SYGVKD. The CDR3 DNA reads as TGTGCCATCAGTGAACTGGCTAGCAATCAGCCCCAGCATTTT. Encoded protein: CAISELASNQPQHF.

This clone was counted only a few times. V usage is TRBV7-9 and J usage is TRBJ2-7; D call uncertain. Germline-derived CDR1 and CDR2 are SEHNR and FQNEAQ (reference sequence). The V end lost 8 bases, the J end lost 0 bases, and 11 bases lay between the germline ends. The CDR3 is made up of 13 amino acids. The CDR3 coding sequence is TGTGCCAGCTTAAGGACCAGCTCCTACGAGCAGTACTTC. This sequence encodes CASLRTSSYEQYF.

This clone has a single count. The chain recombines TRBV7-2 with TRBJ2-1; 12 nucleotides line up with TRBD1. The CDR3 covers 15 residues. Unmatched junction bases numbered 6, after V lost 5 bases and J lost 7 bases. CDR1 is SGHTA and CDR2 is FQGNSA in the germline V gene. CDR3 protein: CASSPSGQGANEQFF. CDR3 nucleotide sequence: TGTGCCAGCAGCCCCTCGGGACAGGGGGCGAATGAGCAGTTCTTC.

The J gene is TRBJ1-1, the V gene TRBV30, with D maybe TRBD1 (6 bases). V lost 3 bases and J 1 base, leaving 12 bases between the germline ends. The CDR3 runs 14 residues. Germline V gene lookup returns CDR1 GTSNPN and CDR2 SVGIG (reference sequence). In DNA form, the CDR3 reads TGTGCCTGGAGAGGGGGACTGACGAACACTGAAGCTTTCTTT. This gives the protein CAWRGGLTNTEAFF.

V usage is TRBV28 and J usage is TRBJ1-2; 7 bases fit TRBD1. V gave up 5 bases and J gave up 4 bases; unmatched junction bases: 10. Germline CDR1 and CDR2: MDHEN and SYDVKM. The CDR3 runs to 15 residues. The CDR3 DNA is TGTGCCAGCAGTCTAGGGGGCGGGGGCCCCTATGGCTACACCTTC. It codes for CASSLGGGGPYGYTF.

The chain employs TRBV5-6 and TRBJ2-1, with D maybe TRBD2 (7 bases). This CDR3 is built from 15 residues. The germline V gene encodes CDR1 SGHDT and CDR2 YYEEEE. Trimming removed 0 bases at V and 6 bases at J, with 13 bases between. CDR3 DNA: TGTGCCAGCAGCTTGGATGCGGGGGCCAGCAATGAGCAGTTCTTC. It is translated as CASSLDAGASNEQFF.

The chain has TRBV10-3 and TRBJ2-3, with D unclear. The germline CDR1 and CDR2 sequences are ENHRY and SYGVKD. Deletions cut 3 bases from V and 0 bases from J, with 4 bases between. This CDR3 has 13 amino acids. This CDR3 is CAISDGSTDTQYF. The CDR3 DNA reads as TGTGCCATCAGTGACGGTAGCACAGATACGCAGTATTTT.

Note on this clone: One end of the junction does not line up with germline, which may come from a read error. This chain joins TRBV20-1 and TRBJ2-5, with 7 positions matching TRBD1. The CDR3 extends over 11 amino acids. In germline, CDR1 is DFQATT, CDR2 SNEGSKA (reference sequence). The CDR3 spells CSASLDRVHDF. The CDR3 coding sequence is TGCAGTGCTAGTCTCGACAGGGTCCATGACTTC.

A few counts support this clone. This chain joins TRBV30 and TRBJ1-2; a possible D gene is TRBD1 (6 bases). Germline CDR1 and CDR2: GTSNPN and SVGIG (reference sequence). The CDR3 contains 14 residues. Trimming took 1 base from V and 4 from J, leaving 13 bases between them. The CDR3 sequence: CAWSAPDRFYGYTF. The CDR3 DNA is TGTGCCTGGAGTGCCCCGGACAGATTCTATGGCTACACCTTC.

This chain joins TRBV6-5 and TRBJ2-3; D remains unclear. The CDR3 totals 11 residues. Looked up from germline, CDR1 is MNHEY and CDR2 is SVGAGI. V was cut by 8 bases and J by 1 base, with 4 bases left in between. The CDR3 loop is CASRRTDTQYF. DNA of the CDR3: TGTGCCAGCCGGCGCACAGATACGCAGTATTTT.

This clone has only a few counts. The J gene is TRBJ1-1, the V gene TRBV7-9; no reliable D call. The CDR3 extends over 12 amino acids. V was cut by 3 bases and J by 5 bases, with 7 bases left in between. CDR1 is SEHNR and CDR2 is FQNEAQ in the germline V gene (reference sequence). The CDR3 region has the DNA TGTGCCAGCAGCTTTGGGATGACTGAAGCTTTCTTT. This codes for CASSFGMTEAFF.

The V call is TRBV6-5, the J call TRBJ1-5, with a weak D call TRBD1 (6 bases). V was trimmed by 6 bases and J by 2 bases, leaving 11 bases between them. Germline CDR1 and CDR2: MNHEY and SVGAGI. This CDR3 contains 14 residues. CDR3 in amino acids: CASRSTGRNQPQHF. The CDR3 nucleotides read TGTGCCAGCAGATCGACAGGCCGCAATCAGCCCCAGCATTTT.

The chain carries TRBV25-1 and TRBJ1-1, with 7 bases aligning to TRBD1. Looked up from germline, CDR1 is MGHDK and CDR2 is SYGVNS. The CDR3 loop spans 14 amino acids. V lost 1 base and J lost 10; bases outside the gene matches: 9. CDR3: CASSESSRGRGAFF. The CDR3 region has the DNA TGTGCCAGCAGTGAATCGTCGAGGGGGCGAGGAGCTTTCTTT.

This chain uses TRBV10-3 with TRBJ2-5; TRBD2 aligns across 9 bases. V lost 6 bases, J lost 2 bases, and 7 bases stayed unmatched. Germline assignment: CDR1 ENHRY and CDR2 SYGVKD. The length of the CDR3 is 15 residues. The CDR3 region is CAISESGGTQETQYF. The CDR3 DNA reads as TGTGCCATCAGCGAGAGCGGGGGGACGCAAGAGACCCAGTACTTC.

The chain couples TRBV15 to TRBJ2-5; maybe TRBD1 (5 bases). Between the trimmed V and J ends, which lost 5 bases and 5 bases, there was a span of 9 bases. This CDR3 contains 12 residues. Germline CDR1 LNHNV, CDR2 YYDKDF (reference sequence). CDR3 region: CATSGARETQYF. The CDR3 DNA is TGTGCCACCAGCGGGGCACGGGAGACCCAGTACTTC.

The chain recombines TRBV4-2 with TRBJ2-3; D remains unclear. The CDR3 is 16 residues long. Germline V gives CDR1 LGHNA, CDR2 YNFKEQ. V dropped 1 base and J dropped 0 bases, with 11 bases sitting between them. CDR3 sequence: CASSQGVGSSTDTQYF. CDR3 nucleotide sequence: TGTGCCAGCAGCCAAGGAGTCGGCAGTAGCACAGATACGCAGTATTTT.

The genes are TRBV27 and TRBJ2-5; the match to TRBD2 covers 7 bases. This CDR3 is 15 amino acids long. Germline CDR1 MNHEY, CDR2 SMNVEV (reference sequence). The J segment lost 3 bases and the V segment lost 6 bases, leaving 10 bases of the junction unmatched. The CDR3 DNA follows: TGTGCCAGCAGCCAGAGGCGGGGGATAGAAGAGACCCAGTACTTC. Translation: CASSQRRGIEETQYF.

This clone was detected only a few times. The CDR3 nucleotides are TGTGCCAGCAGTTTGGACCTAGCGCACTCCTACGAGCAGTACTTC. It is translated as CASSLDLAHSYEQYF. The rearrangement links TRBV28 to TRBJ2-7, with a tentative D call TRBD2 (6 bases). CDR1 MDHEN and CDR2 SYDVKM come from the germline V gene. The V and J ends lost 3 bases and 0 bases respectively, with 12 bases between them. The CDR3 loop spans 15 amino acids.

The J gene is TRBJ2-6, the V gene TRBV5-6; D could derive from TRBD1 or TRBD2 (5 bases each). The ends were cut back, 4 bases at V and 0 bases at J, with 11 bases in the middle. CDR1 and CDR2 from the germline V gene are SGHDT and YYEEEE. This CDR3 is 16 amino acids long. The CDR3 protein is CASSLGRISGANVLTF. The DNA of the CDR3 is TGTGCCAGCAGCCTGGGACGGATCTCTGGGGCCAACGTCCTGACTTTC.

The chain is built from TRBV9 and TRBJ1-1; D unclear. CDR1 is SGDLS, CDR2 YYNGEE, per germline. This CDR3 is built from 15 residues. V was clipped by 5 bases and J by 3 bases, with 17 bases between them. CDR3 residues: CASSGEGEIDTEAFF. The CDR3 nucleotides read TGTGCCAGCAGTGGAGAGGGCGAGATTGACACTGAAGCTTTCTTT.